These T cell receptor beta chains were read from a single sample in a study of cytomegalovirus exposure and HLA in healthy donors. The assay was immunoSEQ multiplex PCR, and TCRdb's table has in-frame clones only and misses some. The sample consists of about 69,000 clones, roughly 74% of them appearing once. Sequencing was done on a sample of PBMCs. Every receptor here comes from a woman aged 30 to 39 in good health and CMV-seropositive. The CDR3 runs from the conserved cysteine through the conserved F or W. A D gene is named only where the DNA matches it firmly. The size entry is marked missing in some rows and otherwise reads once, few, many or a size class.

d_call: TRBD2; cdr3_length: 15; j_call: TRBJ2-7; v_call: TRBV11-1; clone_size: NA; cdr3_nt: TGTGCCAGCAGATCCGGACTAGCGGGAGTGAGCGAGCAGTACTTC; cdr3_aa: CASRSGLAGVSEQYF
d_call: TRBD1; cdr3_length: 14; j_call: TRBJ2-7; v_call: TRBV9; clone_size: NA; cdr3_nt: TGTGCCAGCAGCTCACCGGGACAGGGTCGAGAGCAGTACTTC; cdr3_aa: CASSSPGQGREQYF
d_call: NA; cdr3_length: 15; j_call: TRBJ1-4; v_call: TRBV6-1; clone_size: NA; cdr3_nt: TGTGCCAGCAGACCAACAGGGACAAGTCTTGAAAAACTGTTTTTT; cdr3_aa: CASRPTGTSLEKLFF
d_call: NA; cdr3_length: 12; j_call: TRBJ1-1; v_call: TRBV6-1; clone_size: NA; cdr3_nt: TGTGCCAGCGTCAGGGATTACACTGAAGCTTTCTTT; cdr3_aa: CASVRDYTEAFF
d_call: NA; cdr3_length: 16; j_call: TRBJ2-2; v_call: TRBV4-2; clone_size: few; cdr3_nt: TGTGCCAGCAGCCAAGCAAGGCAGGGCGCCGCCGGGGAGCTGTTTTTT; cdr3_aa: CASSQARQGAAGELFF
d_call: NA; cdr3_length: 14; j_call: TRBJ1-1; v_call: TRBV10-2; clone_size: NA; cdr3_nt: TGCGCCAGCAGTGAGGGAGGGGAGCGAACTGAAGCTTTCTTT; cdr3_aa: CASSEGGERTEAFF
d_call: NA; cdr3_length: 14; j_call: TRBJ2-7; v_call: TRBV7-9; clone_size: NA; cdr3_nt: TGTGCCAGCAGCTTAATCCTGAGCTCCTACGAGCAGTACTTC; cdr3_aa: CASSLILSSYEQYF
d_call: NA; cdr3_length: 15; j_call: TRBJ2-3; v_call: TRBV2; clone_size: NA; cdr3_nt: TGTGCCAGCACCCTGACAGGCGGAGACACAGATACGCAGTATTTT; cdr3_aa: CASTLTGGDTDTQYF
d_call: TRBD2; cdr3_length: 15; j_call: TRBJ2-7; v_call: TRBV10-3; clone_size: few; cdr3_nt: TGTGCCATCAGTGAGTCGGGGGGGGAGATTTACGAGCAGTACTTC; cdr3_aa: CAISESGGEIYEQYF
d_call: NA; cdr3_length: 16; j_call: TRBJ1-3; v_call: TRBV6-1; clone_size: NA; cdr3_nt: TGTGCCAGCAGTGAAGAGAGGTCTCACTCTGGAAACACCATATATTTT; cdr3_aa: CASSEERSHSGNTIYF
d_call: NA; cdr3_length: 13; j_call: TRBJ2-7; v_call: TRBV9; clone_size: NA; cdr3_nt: TGTGCCAGCAGCTTAGCCCCCCAGGGCGAGCAGTACTTC; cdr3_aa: CASSLAPQGEQYF
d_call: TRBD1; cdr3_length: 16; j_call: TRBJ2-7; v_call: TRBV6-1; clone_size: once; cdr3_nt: TGTGCCAGCAGTGAATACGGACAGGGTCCGTTCCACGAGCAGTACTTC; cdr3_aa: CASSEYGQGPFHEQYF
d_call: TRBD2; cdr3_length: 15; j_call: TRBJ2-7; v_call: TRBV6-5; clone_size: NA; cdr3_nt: TGTGCCAGCAGTTTGACTAGCGGGAGTCGAAGGGAGCAGTACTTC; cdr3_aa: CASSLTSGSRREQYF
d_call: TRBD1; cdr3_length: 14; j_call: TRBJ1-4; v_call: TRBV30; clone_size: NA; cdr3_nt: TGTGCCTGGAGCTCGGACAGGATGGGGGAAAAACTGTTTTTT; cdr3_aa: CAWSSDRMGEKLFF
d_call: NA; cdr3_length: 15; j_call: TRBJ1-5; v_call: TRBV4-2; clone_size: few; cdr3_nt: TGTGCCAGCAGCCAAGACTCAGGGACAAATCAGCCCCAGCATTTT; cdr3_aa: CASSQDSGTNQPQHF
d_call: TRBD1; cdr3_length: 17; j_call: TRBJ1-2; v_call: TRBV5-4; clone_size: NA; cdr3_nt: TGTGCCAGCAGCTCAGGGACAGGGGGCGCGGTTAACTATGGCTACACCTTC; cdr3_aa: CASSSGTGGAVNYGYTF
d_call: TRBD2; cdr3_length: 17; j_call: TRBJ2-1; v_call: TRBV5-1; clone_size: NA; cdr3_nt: TGCGCCAGCAGCTTGCAACTAGCGGCGAGCTCCTACAATGAGCAGTTCTTC; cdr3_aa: CASSLQLAASSYNEQFF
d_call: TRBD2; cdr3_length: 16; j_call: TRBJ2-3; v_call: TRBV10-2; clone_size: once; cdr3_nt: TGCGCCAGCAGTGAGTCCGGGGGAGGGAGCACAGATACGCAGTATTTT; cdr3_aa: CASSESGGGSTDTQYF
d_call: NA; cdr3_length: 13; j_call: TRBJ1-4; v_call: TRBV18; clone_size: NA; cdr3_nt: TGTGCCAGCTCTCCCGGGGAAGGAACTAAACTGTTTTTT; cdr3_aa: CASSPGEGTKLFF
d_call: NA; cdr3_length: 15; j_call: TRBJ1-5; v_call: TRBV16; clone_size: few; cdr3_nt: TGTGCCAGCAGCCAGTTCCGGGTTAGCAATCAGCCCCAGCATTTT; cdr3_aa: CASSQFRVSNQPQHF
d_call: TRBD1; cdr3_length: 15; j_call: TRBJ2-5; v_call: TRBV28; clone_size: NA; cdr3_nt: TGTGCCAGCATTTCTGCAGGGGGCGGGGAAGAGACCCAGTACTTC; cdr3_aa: CASISAGGGEETQYF
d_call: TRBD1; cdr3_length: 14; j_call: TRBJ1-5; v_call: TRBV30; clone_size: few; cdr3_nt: TGTGCCTGGAGGGACAGGACAGGCAATCAGCCCCAGCATTTT; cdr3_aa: CAWRDRTGNQPQHF
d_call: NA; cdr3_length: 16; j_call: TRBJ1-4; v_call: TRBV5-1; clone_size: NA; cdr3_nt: TGCGCCAGCAGCGAAAGGGGGGGGGCTGCTAATGAAAAACTGTTTTTT; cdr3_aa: CASSERGGAANEKLFF
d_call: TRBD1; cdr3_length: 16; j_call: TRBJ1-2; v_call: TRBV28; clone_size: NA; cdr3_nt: TGTGCCAGCAGCCTCGAACCGGGACAGGGGAACTATGGCTACACCTTC; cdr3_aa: CASSLEPGQGNYGYTF
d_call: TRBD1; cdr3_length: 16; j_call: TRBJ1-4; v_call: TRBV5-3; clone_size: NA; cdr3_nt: TGTGCCAGAAGCTGCCGCTCGACAGGGGCCGCCGCGTTAGGGTTTTTT; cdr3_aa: CARSCRSTGAAALGFF
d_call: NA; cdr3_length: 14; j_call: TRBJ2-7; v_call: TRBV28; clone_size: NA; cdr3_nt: TGTGCCAGCAGTGGGAGCGCGGCGACCTACGAGCAGTACTTC; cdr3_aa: CASSGSAATYEQYF
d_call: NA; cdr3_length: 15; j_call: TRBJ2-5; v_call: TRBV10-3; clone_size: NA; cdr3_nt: TGTGCCATCAGTGAGGTTAGCGGAGGGCAAGAGACCCAGTACTTC; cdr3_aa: CAISEVSGGQETQYF
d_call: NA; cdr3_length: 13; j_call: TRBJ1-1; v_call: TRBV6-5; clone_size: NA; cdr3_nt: TGTGCCAGCAGTTACCAGGGCTCCACTGAAGCTTTCTTT; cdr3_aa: CASSYQGSTEAFF
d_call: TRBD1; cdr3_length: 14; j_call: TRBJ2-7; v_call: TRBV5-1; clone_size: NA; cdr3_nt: TGCGCCAGCAGCGCGGACAGGGTTGCGTACGAGCAGTACTTC; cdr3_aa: CASSADRVAYEQYF
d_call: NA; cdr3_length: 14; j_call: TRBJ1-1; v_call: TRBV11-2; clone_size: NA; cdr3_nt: TGTGCCAGCAGCCCTCGACAGGATGGCACTGAAGCTTTCTTT; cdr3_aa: CASSPRQDGTEAFF
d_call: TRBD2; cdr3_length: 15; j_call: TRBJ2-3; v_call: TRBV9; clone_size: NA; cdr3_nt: TGTGCCAGCAGCGGTTGGGGAGGGCCGGGGGATACGCAGTATTTT; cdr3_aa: CASSGWGGPGDTQYF
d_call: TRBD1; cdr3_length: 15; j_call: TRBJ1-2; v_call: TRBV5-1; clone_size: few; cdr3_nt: TGCGCCAGCAGCTTGGCCGACAGGGGAAGTAATGGCTACACCTTC; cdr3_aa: CASSLADRGSNGYTF
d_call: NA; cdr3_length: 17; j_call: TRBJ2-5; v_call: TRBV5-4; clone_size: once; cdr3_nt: TGTGCCAGCAGCTTGGAAGGAGGAGGGCCGATTCAAGAGACCCAGTACTTC; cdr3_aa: CASSLEGGGPIQETQYF
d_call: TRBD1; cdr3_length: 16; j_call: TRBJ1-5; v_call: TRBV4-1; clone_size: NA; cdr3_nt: TGCGCCAGCAGCCAAGATAACAGGGGGTGGAATCAGCCCCAGCATTTT; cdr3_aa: CASSQDNRGWNQPQHF
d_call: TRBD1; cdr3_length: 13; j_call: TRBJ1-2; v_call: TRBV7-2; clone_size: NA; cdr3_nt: TGTGCCAGCAGCCCGACAGGGAACTATGGCTACACCTTC; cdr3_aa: CASSPTGNYGYTF
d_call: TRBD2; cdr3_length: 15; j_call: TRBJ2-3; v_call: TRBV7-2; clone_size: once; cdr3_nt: TGTGCCAGCAGCAAAGAACTAGCGGGTGGGAATACGCAGTATTTT; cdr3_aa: CASSKELAGGNTQYF
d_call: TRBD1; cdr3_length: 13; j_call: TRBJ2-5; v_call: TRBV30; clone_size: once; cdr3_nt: TGTGCCTGGATGACAGGGGCCCAAGAGACCCAGTACTTC; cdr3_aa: CAWMTGAQETQYF
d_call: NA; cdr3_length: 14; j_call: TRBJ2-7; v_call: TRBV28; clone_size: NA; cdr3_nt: TGTGCCAGCAGTTTTGATACCGAGATCTACGAGCAGTACTTC; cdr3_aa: CASSFDTEIYEQYF
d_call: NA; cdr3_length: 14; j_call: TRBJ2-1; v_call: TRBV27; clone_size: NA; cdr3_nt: TGTGCCAGCAGTACCAGCGGCTCCTACAATGAGCAGTTCTTC; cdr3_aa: CASSTSGSYNEQFF
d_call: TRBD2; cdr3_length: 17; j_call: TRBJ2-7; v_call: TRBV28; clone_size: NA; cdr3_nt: TGTGCCAGCAGTCTCCCACGGACTAGCGGGAATCCCTACGAGCAGTACTTC; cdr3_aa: CASSLPRTSGNPYEQYF
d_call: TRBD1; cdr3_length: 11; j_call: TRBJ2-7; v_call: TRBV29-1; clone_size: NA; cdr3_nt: TGCAGCGTGGACAGGGGCCGCGAGCAGTACTTC; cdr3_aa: CSVDRGREQYF
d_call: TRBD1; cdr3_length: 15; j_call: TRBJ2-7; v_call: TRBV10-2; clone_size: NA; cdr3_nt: TGCGCCAGCAGTGAGTTGACAGGGGGAATTTACGAGCAGTACTTC; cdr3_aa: CASSELTGGIYEQYF